This TCR beta chain was recorded in a study of shared clonotypes between healthy human individuals. Across the study: For every donor, three CD4 naive, three CD4 memory, two CD8 naive and one CD8 memory plates were used. General observations from the study: Generation of non-shared clonotypes was less probable than generation of clonotypes shared by all four donors.

Note on this clone: Antigen unknown.

Clones were sequenced by immunoSEQ multiplex PCR, and TCRdb holds only the in-frame ones, with some missing. The sample holds about 1 million clones, roughly 70% seen once. From CD4+ cells came CD45RA+ naive and CD45RA-negative memory subsets. The source of this sequence is a man between 18 and 29 years old in good health. What was sequenced was memory CD4+ T cells sorted from blood. The subset is: CD45RA-negative fraction.

The CDR3 DNA reads TGTGCCTGGACTGGCAGGGGCGACTATGGCTACACCTTC. Translated, it gives CAWTGRGDYGYTF. The chain recombines TRBV30 with TRBJ1-2, with D perhaps matching TRBD1 (6 bases). V was trimmed by 4 bases and J by 3 bases, leaving 12 bases between them. Germline-derived CDR1 and CDR2 are GTSNPN and SVGIG (reference sequence). CDR3 length: 13 amino acids.